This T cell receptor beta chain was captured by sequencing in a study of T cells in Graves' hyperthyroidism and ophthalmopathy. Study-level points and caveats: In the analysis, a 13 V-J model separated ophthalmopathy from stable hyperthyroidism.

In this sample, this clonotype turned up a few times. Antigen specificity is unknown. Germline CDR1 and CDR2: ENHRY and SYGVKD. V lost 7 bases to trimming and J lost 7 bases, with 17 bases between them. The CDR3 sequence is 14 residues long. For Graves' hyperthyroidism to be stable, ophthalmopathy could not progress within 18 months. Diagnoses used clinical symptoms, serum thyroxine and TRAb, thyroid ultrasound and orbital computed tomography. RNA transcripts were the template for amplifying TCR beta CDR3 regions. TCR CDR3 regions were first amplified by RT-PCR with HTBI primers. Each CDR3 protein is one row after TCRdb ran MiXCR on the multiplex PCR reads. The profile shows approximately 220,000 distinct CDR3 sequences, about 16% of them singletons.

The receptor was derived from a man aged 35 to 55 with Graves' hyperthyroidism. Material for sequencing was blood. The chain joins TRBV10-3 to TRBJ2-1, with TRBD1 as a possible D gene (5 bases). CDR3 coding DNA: TGTGCCATCATCGGATTTGGAAGGGGAAATGAGCAGTTCTTC. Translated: CAIIGFGRGNEQFF.